The following is a T cell receptor beta chain sequence with its context. The antigen is unknown. V lost 1 base, J lost 3 bases, and 7 bases lay in between. CDR1 and CDR2 (germline): DFQATT, SNEGSKA (reference sequence). This CDR3 has 12 amino acids. The library protocol tagged individual cDNA molecules with unique molecular identifiers. TCRdb called the 5' RACE reads again in MiXCR, with one record for every CDR3 protein. The sample lists about 49,000 distinct CDR3 sequences, over 9.5% occurring once. This sample is part of a study of early T cells in non-severe SARS-CoV-2 infection. Across the study: Sequencing of unsorted whole blood was done on bulk RNA, leaving chains unpaired.

Overall study findings and caveats: Reliance on VDJdb matching favored anti-spike CD8 responses; private and CD4 specificities were missed.

Sequencing was performed on whole blood. This receptor was obtained from an adult who was a healthcare worker with PCR-confirmed SARS-CoV-2 infection or an uninfected control (not recorded which). V gene TRBV20-1 combines with J gene TRBJ2-7, with D possibly being TRBD2 (6 bases). The CDR3 is CSARVEGYEQYF. The CDR3 nucleotides are TGCAGTGCTAGAGTGGAGGGCTACGAGCAGTACTTC.